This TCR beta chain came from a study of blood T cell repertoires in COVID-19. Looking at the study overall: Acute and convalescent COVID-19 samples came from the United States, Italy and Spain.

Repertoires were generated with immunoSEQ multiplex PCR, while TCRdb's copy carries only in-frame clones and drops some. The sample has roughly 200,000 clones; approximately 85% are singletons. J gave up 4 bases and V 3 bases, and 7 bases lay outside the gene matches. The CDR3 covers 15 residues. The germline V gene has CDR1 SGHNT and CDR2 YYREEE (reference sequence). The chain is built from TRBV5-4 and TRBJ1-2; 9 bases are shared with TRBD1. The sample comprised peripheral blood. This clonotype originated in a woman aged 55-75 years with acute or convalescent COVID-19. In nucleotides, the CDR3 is TGTGCCAGCAGCTCCACAGGGGGCTTAATCTATGGCTACACCTTC. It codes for CASSSTGGLIYGYTF.